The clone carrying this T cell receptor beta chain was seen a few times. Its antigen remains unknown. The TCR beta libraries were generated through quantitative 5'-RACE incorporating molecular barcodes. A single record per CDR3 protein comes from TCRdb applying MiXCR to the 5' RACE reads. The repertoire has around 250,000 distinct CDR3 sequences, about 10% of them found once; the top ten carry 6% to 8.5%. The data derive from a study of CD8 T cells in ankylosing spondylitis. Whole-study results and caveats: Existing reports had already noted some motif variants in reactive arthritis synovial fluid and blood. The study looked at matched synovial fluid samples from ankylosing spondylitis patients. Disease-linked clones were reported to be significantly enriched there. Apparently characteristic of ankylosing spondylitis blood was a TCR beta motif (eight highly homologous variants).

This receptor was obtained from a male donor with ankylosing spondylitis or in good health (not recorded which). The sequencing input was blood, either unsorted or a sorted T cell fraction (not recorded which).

CDR3 sequence reads: CASSNPTSDEQYF. The CDR3 nucleotides read TGTGCCAGCAGCAACCCGACTAGCGACGAGCAGTACTTC. The rearrangement links TRBV7-9 to TRBJ2-7; TRBD2 matches at 8 bases. The CDR3 loop spans 13 amino acids. Germline lookup yields CDR1 SEHNR and CDR2 FQNEAQ (reference sequence). The V and J ends lost 5 bases and 5 bases, in that order; junction bases with no gene match: 5.